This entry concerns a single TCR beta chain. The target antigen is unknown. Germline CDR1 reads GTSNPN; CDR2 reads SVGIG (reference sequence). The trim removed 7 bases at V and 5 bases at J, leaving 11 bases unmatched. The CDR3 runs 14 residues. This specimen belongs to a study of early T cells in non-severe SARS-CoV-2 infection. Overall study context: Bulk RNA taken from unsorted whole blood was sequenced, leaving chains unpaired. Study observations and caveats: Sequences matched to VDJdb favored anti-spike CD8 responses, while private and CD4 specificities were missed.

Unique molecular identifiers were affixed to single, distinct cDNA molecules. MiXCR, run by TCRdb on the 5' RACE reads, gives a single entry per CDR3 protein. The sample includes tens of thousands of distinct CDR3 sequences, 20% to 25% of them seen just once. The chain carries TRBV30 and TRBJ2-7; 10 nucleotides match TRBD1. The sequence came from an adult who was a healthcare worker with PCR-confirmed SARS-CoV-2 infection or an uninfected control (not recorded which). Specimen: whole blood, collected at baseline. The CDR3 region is CASSLGQGSHEQYF. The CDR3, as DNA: TGTGCCTCTTCGCTGGGACAGGGGAGCCACGAGCAGTACTTC.